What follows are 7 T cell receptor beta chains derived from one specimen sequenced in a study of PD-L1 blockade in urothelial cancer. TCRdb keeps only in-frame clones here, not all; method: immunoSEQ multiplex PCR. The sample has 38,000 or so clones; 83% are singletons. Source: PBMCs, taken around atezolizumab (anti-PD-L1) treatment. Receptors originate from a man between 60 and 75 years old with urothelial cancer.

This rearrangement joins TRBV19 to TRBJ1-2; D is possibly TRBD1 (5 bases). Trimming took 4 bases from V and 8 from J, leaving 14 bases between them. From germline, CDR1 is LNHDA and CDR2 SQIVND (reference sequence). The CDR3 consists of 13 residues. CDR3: CASSNAGGRGYTF. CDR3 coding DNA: TGTGCCAGTAGTAACGCGGGGGGAAGAGGCTACACCTTC.

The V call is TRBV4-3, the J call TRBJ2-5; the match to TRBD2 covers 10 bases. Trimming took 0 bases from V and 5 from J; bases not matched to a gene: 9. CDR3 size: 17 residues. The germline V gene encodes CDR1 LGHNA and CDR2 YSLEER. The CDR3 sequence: CASSQEVAPAGGETQYF. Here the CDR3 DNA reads TGCGCCAGCAGCCAAGAAGTGGCGCCAGCGGGAGGGGAGACCCAGTACTTC.

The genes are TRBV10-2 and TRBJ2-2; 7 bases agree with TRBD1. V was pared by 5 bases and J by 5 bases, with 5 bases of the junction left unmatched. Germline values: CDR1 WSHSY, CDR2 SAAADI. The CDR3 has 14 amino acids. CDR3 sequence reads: CASSPRTGTGELFF. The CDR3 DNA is TGCGCCAGCAGTCCCCGGACAGGAACCGGGGAGCTGTTTTTT.

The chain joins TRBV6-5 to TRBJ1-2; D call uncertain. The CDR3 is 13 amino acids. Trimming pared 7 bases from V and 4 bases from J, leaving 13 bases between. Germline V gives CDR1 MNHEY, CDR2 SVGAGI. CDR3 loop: CASKGNGGYGYTF. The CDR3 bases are TGTGCCAGCAAAGGCAATGGAGGCTATGGCTACACCTTC.

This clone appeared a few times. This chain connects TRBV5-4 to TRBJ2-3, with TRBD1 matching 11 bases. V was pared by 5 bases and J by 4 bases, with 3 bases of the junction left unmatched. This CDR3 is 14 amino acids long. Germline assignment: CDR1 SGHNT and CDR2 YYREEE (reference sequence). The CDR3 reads CASRRTGGSDTQYF. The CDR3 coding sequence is TGTGCCAGCAGGCGGACAGGGGGCTCAGATACGCAGTATTTT.

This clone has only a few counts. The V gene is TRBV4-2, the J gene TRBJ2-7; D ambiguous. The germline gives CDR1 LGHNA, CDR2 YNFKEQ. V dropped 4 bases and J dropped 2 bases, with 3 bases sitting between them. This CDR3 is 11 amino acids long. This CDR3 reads CASSLTYEQYF. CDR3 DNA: TGTGCCAGCAGCCTTACCTACGAGCAGTACTTC.

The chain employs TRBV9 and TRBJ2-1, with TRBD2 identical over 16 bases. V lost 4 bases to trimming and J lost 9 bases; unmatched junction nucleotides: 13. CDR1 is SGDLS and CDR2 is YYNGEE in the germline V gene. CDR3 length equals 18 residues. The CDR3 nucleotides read TGTGCCAGCAGCCCCGGGACTAGCGGGGGGGCCGTAAGGAGTGAGCAGTTCTTC. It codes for CASSPGTSGGAVRSEQFF.